This is a list of T cell receptor beta chains from one sample in a study of brain T cells in children with intractable seizures. TCRdb's table, derived via immunoSEQ multiplex PCR, lists solely in-frame clones and lacks some. In the table there are a few hundred thousand clones, 93% of which are singletons. The material was peripheral blood, obtained approximately 5 months after surgery. These receptors originate from a boy in the first two years of life with tuberous sclerosis and intractable seizures. Each CDR3 is given with its conserved first and last residue. The order of the fields is V gene, D gene, J gene, clone size, CDR3 protein, CDR3 DNA. A D gene is named only where the DNA matches it firmly. For some rows the clone size is stated as once, few or many, or as a class when expanded; others skip it.

TRBV6-5,NA,TRBJ2-5,NA,CASSFTGDETQYF,TGTGCCAGCAGCTTTACAGGTGATGAGACCCAGTACTTC
TRBV10-2,NA,TRBJ1-4,NA,CASSDFAATNEKLFF,TGCGCCAGCAGTGACTTCGCGGCCACTAATGAAAAACTGTTTTTT
TRBV20-1,TRBD2,TRBJ2-3,NA,CSASGASGRGGLGTDTQYF,TGCAGTGCTAGTGGGGCTAGCGGGAGAGGGGGGCTAGGCACAGATACGCAGTATTTT
TRBV25-1,NA,TRBJ2-7,NA,CASSEYTPGGEQYF,TGTGCCAGCAGTGAGTATACTCCGGGTGGCGAGCAGTACTTC
TRBV29-1,NA,TRBJ1-1,NA,CSVEKEGTEAFF,TGCAGCGTTGAAAAGGAGGGCACTGAAGCTTTCTTT
TRBV4-1,TRBD2,TRBJ2-3,NA,CASSQELAGAGGTQYF,TGCGCCAGCAGCCAAGAACTAGCGGGGGCCGGGGGTACGCAGTATTTT
TRBV19,NA,TRBJ2-3,NA,CASSIRAASTDTQYF,TGTGCCAGTAGTATAAGAGCGGCTAGCACAGATACGCAGTATTTT
TRBV2,TRBD2,TRBJ2-7,NA,CASSGWTSGVYEQYF,TGTGCCAGCAGTGGATGGACTAGCGGGGTCTACGAGCAGTACTTC
TRBV6-5,NA,TRBJ2-7,NA,CASSKGPVFSYEQYF,TGTGCCAGCAGTAAGGGACCCGTCTTCTCCTACGAGCAGTACTTC
TRBV27,NA,TRBJ2-6,NA,CASSFSQGTFRGANVLTF,TGTGCCAGCAGTTTTTCCCAGGGTACTTTTAGGGGGGCCAACGTCCTGACTTTC
TRBV5-6,TRBD1,TRBJ1-2,once,CASSLGRTGVYGYTF,TGTGCCAGCAGCTTGGGACGGACAGGGGTCTATGGCTACACCTTC
TRBV5-1,NA,TRBJ2-6,NA,CASSLVQYSGANVLTF,TGCGCCAGCAGCCTAGTCCAGTATTCTGGGGCCAACGTCCTGACTTTC
TRBV7-2,NA,TRBJ2-5,NA,CASSYPARLETQYF,TGTGCCAGCAGCTACCCCGCTAGGCTTGAGACCCAGTACTTC
TRBV6-1,TRBD1,TRBJ1-5,NA,CASSECTGGNQPQHF,TGTGCCAGCAGTGAATGCACAGGGGGCAATCAGCCCCAGCATTTT
TRBV4-1,NA,TRBJ2-3,NA,CASSPEARTPPDTQYF,TGCGCCAGCAGCCCCGAGGCCCGGACACCCCCAGATACGCAGTATTTT
TRBV6-1,NA,TRBJ1-1,once,CASSEGGWVTEAFF,TGTGCCAGCAGTGAAGGTGGATGGGTCACTGAAGCTTTCTTT
TRBV11-2,NA,TRBJ1-1,NA,CASSSGLYWRTEAFF,TGTGCCAGCAGCTCAGGACTCTACTGGCGGACTGAAGCTTTCTTT
TRBV5-1,NA,TRBJ2-2,NA,CASSPQGTANTGELFF,TGCGCCAGCAGTCCCCAGGGTACCGCGAACACCGGGGAGCTGTTTTTT
TRBV3-1/TRBV3-2,NA,TRBJ1-3,NA,CASSQDTGFRGGNTIYF,TGTGCCAGCAGCCAAGATACCGGGTTTAGGGGAGGAAACACCATATATTTT
TRBV4-1,NA,TRBJ1-2,NA,CASSPDGRYGYTF,TGCGCCAGCAGCCCGGACGGAAGGTATGGCTACACCTTC
TRBV15,TRBD1,TRBJ2-7,NA,CATSEDRVRSQYF,TGTGCCACCAGCGAGGACAGGGTTCGGTCGCAGTACTTC
TRBV7-9,NA,TRBJ1-4,NA,CASSLEGRPATNEKLFF,TGTGCCAGCAGCTTAGAGGGGAGGCCTGCAACTAATGAAAAACTGTTTTTT
TRBV24-1,TRBD2,TRBJ2-7,NA,CATSDLRGGEQYF,TGTGCCACCAGTGATTTGCGGGGGGGAGAGCAGTACTTC
TRBV30,NA,TRBJ1-1,NA,CAWSQGFNTEAFF,TGTGCCTGGAGCCAGGGCTTTAACACTGAAGCTTTCTTT
TRBV4-1,TRBD2,TRBJ2-7,NA,CASSHRLAGVGEQYF,TGCGCCAGCAGCCACCGACTAGCGGGAGTGGGGGAGCAGTACTTC
TRBV7-6,NA,TRBJ2-2,NA,CASSWTLFANTGELFF,TGTGCCAGCAGCTGGACCTTGTTCGCGAACACCGGGGAGCTGTTTTTT
TRBV5-1,NA,TRBJ1-4,NA,CASSRMDRSTNEKLFF,TGCGCCAGCAGCAGGATGGACAGATCAACTAATGAAAAACTGTTTTTT
TRBV30,NA,TRBJ1-1,NA,CAWSPKVGQGRTEAFF,TGTGCCTGGAGTCCGAAGGTAGGGCAGGGGAGGACTGAAGCTTTCTTT
TRBV28,NA,TRBJ2-7,NA,CASTDSSYEQYF,TGTGCCAGCACCGACAGTTCCTACGAGCAGTACTTC
TRBV28,NA,TRBJ2-4,NA,CASSAPSSAKNIQYF,TGTGCCAGCAGTGCTCCCTCCTCAGCCAAAAACATTCAGTACTTC
TRBV4-1,NA,TRBJ1-1,NA,CASSQRVLRGIEAFF,TGCGCCAGCAGCCAGAGGGTCCTGAGGGGGATCGAAGCTTTCTTT
TRBV10-3,NA,TRBJ1-3,NA,CAISATSSGNTIYF,TGTGCCATCAGTGCAACCAGCTCTGGAAACACCATATATTTT
TRBV6-1,NA,TRBJ2-5,NA,CASSENRYF,TGTGCCAGCAGTGAAAATCGGTACTTC
TRBV5-4,TRBD2,TRBJ2-3,NA,CASSLIGGGSTDTQYF,TGTGCCAGCAGCTTGATTGGGGGGGGGAGCACAGATACGCAGTATTTT
TRBV11-2,TRBD2,TRBJ2-3,NA,CASSLGLAASTDTQYF,TGTGCCAGCAGCTTAGGACTAGCGGCGTCCACAGATACGCAGTATTTT
TRBV4-1,TRBD1,TRBJ2-3,once,CASSQVWTGISTDTQYF,TGCGCCAGCAGCCAAGTATGGACAGGGATAAGCACAGATACGCAGTATTTT
TRBV24-1,TRBD2,TRBJ2-1,NA,CATSDGTSGGATDEQFF,TGTGCCACCAGTGATGGGACTAGCGGGGGGGCCACCGATGAGCAGTTCTTC
TRBV21-1,NA,TRBJ1-2,NA,CASSIGQILFYGYTF,TGTGCCAGCAGCATCGGACAGATCCTATTCTATGGCTACACCTTC
TRBV19,NA,TRBJ2-5,NA,CASSPGRRETQYF,TGTGCCAGTAGTCCTGGGAGACGTGAGACCCAGTACTTC
TRBV24-1,NA,TRBJ2-1,NA,CATSDFPAANEQFF,TGTGCCACCAGTGATTTTCCAGCGGCCAATGAGCAGTTCTTC
TRBV19,NA,TRBJ2-1,once,CASSVTRTYNEQFF,TGTGCCAGTAGTGTGACCAGGACTTACAATGAGCAGTTCTTC
TRBV24-1,NA,TRBJ2-1,NA,CATEVAEGIYNEQFF,TGTGCCACCGAGGTAGCGGAAGGGATCTACAATGAGCAGTTCTTC
TRBV24-1,NA,TRBJ2-4,NA,CATSDLVIGTWDIQYF,TGTGCCACCAGTGATTTGGTTATTGGGACGTGGGACATTCAGTACTTC
TRBV6-5,NA,TRBJ1-1,NA,CASRSDGRAFF,TGTGCCAGCCGGTCAGACGGGCGGGCTTTCTTT
TRBV29-1,TRBD2,TRBJ2-1,NA,CSVESGLAGGPYNEQFF,TGCAGCGTTGAATCAGGACTAGCGGGAGGGCCGTACAATGAGCAGTTCTTC
TRBV7-2,TRBD1,TRBJ1-5,NA,CASSARQGNQPQHF,TGTGCCAGCAGCGCGAGACAGGGGAATCAGCCCCAGCATTTT
TRBV14,TRBD1,TRBJ1-1,NA,CASSLTGVTEAFF,TGTGCCAGCAGCCTGACAGGGGTCACTGAAGCTTTCTTT